Included here is one TCR beta chain sequence, with context. This sample is drawn from a study of cytomegalovirus exposure and HLA in healthy donors. The primer mix had 60 Vbeta and 13 Jbeta primers. The table came from immunoSEQ multiplex PCR; TCRdb's copy has only in-frame clones and leaves some out. This sample carries around 130,000 clones, 76% of them seen once, and the ten largest clones take around 1.9%. CDR1 and CDR2 (germline): SEHNR, FQNEAQ (reference sequence). This CDR3 is 17 amino acids long. Trimming removed 3 bases from V and 6 bases from J; junction bases left unmatched: 16. The chain employs TRBV7-9 and TRBJ1-2, with 7 bases aligning to TRBD1. The TCR originated in a man aged 35-49 years in good health and CMV-seronegative. Material for sequencing was PBMCs. The CDR3 spells CASSFLGDRDPSDGYTF. The CDR3 coding sequence is TGTGCCAGCAGCTTTTTAGGTGACAGGGACCCTTCGGATGGCTACACCTTC.